The 30 T cell receptor beta chains reported below all come from one sample, sequenced in a study of blood T cells in healthy people across ages. Combining a sample-barcoded 5' primer with a J-beta primer mix, a second PCR ran for roughly 7 to 12 cycles. TCRdb independently ran MiXCR on the 5' RACE reads; one entry per CDR3 protein. Seen here are approximately 1.5 million distinct CDR3 sequences, roughly 30% observed once, and the top ten hold about 10%. The sequenced sample was blood. The receptors derive from a woman between 25 and 40 years old in good health.

This clonotype was counted only a few times. The chain employs TRBV29-1 and TRBJ1-1; D ambiguous. CDR3 length equals 12 residues. Germline-derived CDR1 and CDR2 are SQVTM and ANQGSEA. Trimming shortened V by 6 bases and J by 3 bases, and 11 bases separated the two germline ends. The CDR3 nucleotides read TGCAGCGTCTTCGGCGGTTACACTGAAGCTTTCTTT. It encodes CSVFGGYTEAFF. The complete variable domain, with remaining parts taken from reference TRBV29-1 and TRBJ1-1, reads SAVISQKPSRDICQRGTSLTIQCQVDSQVTMMFWYRQQPGQSLTLIATANQGSEATYESGFVIDKFPISRPNLTFSTLTVSNMSPEDSSIYLCSVFGGYTEAFFGQGTRLTVV.

With respect to this clonotype: Possible read error: a much larger clone is one base away. This rearrangement joins TRBV29-1 to TRBJ2-1; unclear D gene. Germline CDR1 reads SQVTM; CDR2 reads ANQGSEA. The CDR3 spans 14 residues. The CDR3 nucleotides are TGCAGCGTTGAATCGACCCGGGTCTACAGTGAGCAGTTCTTC. Translation: CSVESTRVYSEQFF.

This clonotype appeared once. The junction and the germline gene differ at one end; a read error may be behind it. V gene TRBV11-1 combines with J gene TRBJ2-1; 7 bases map to TRBD2. This CDR3 region has 19 residues. CDR1 SGHAT and CDR2 FQDESV come from the germline V gene (reference sequence). The CDR3 DNA sequence: TGTGCCAGCAGCTTAGGGCTAGCGGAAATTTTAGGGGTCTACAATGAGCGGTTCTTC. Translating gives CASSLGLAEILGVYNERFF.

J is TRBJ2-3 and V is TRBV20-1; a weak D match, TRBD2 (7 bases). V lost 6 bases and J 4 bases, leaving 20 bases between the germline ends. The V gene's germline CDR1 is DFQATT and CDR2 SNEGSKA (reference sequence). CDR3 length equals 15 residues. The CDR3 DNA is TGCAGTGCAATTGGGGGGGGGCTAGGCGCAGATACGCAGTATTTT. It encodes CSAIGGGLGADTQYF.

This clonotype occurred a few times. The rearrangement uses TRBV6-5 and TRBJ2-5; perhaps TRBD2 as D (6 bases). CDR1 is MNHEY and CDR2 is SVGAGI in the germline V gene. Trimming took off 3 bases at V and 5 bases at J, with 10 bases between the two ends. The CDR3 is 13 amino acids. The CDR3 nucleotides read TGTGCCAGCAGTTATGGAGGGGATGAGACCCAGTACTTC. Translated, it gives CASSYGGDETQYF.

The chain links TRBV28 to TRBJ1-1; tentatively, D is TRBD1 (6 bases). Trimming removed 8 bases from V and 5 bases from J, with 12 bases in between. CDR3 length: 12 residues. In germline, CDR1 is MDHEN, CDR2 SYDVKM. The CDR3 DNA is TGTGCCAGCGGCCCCACAGGGACTGAAGCTTTCTTT. Amino acids: CASGPTGTEAFF.

V and J are TRBV20-1 and TRBJ1-5; perhaps TRBD1 as D (5 bases). This CDR3 is 16 amino acids long. The germline V gene encodes CDR1 DFQATT and CDR2 SNEGSKA (reference sequence). Trimming took off 5 bases at V and 0 bases at J, with 17 bases between the two ends. CDR3 amino acids: CSAESGTGYSNQPQHF. The CDR3 DNA follows: TGCAGTGCTGAATCAGGGACGGGGTATAGCAATCAGCCCCAGCATTTT.

This clonotype was observed a handful of times. The V call is TRBV28, the J call TRBJ2-4; D is ambiguous. V shed 7 bases and J shed 5 bases, with 12 bases lying between them. The CDR3 is 13 residues long. Germline V gives CDR1 MDHEN, CDR2 SYDVKM. CDR3 coding DNA: TGTGCCAGCAACCCCGGACGGGAAAACATTCAGTACTTC. Protein: CASNPGRENIQYF.

The chain links TRBV6-1 to TRBJ2-7; 7 bases line up with TRBD1. Germline values: CDR1 MNHNS, CDR2 SASEGT. The V segment lost 2 bases and the J segment 5 bases; nucleotides outside the gene matches: 9. The length of the CDR3 is 15 residues. The CDR3 DNA is TGTGCCAGCAGTGAACGAAGGGACAGCCTGCACGAGCAGTACTTC. As protein: CASSERRDSLHEQYF.

This clonotype was observed a handful of times. The chain links TRBV7-2 to TRBJ2-7, with D unresolved. Trimming pared 2 bases from V and 5 bases from J, leaving 10 bases between. This CDR3 comprises 13 residues. Germline loops: CDR1 SGHTA, CDR2 FQGNSA. The CDR3 DNA follows: TGTGCCAGCAGCTTAAATAAGGCCCACGAGCAGTACTTC. As protein: CASSLNKAHEQYF.

There are a few counts of this clonotype. The rearrangement uses TRBV9 and TRBJ2-1; TRBD2 agrees at 7 bases. The germline V gene has CDR1 SGDLS and CDR2 YYNGEE. V was pared by 5 bases and J by 0 bases, with 5 bases of the junction left unmatched. CDR3 length: 15 amino acids. The CDR3 loop is CASSHRDYSYNEQFF. The CDR3 nucleotides are TGTGCCAGCAGTCACCGGGACTACTCCTACAATGAGCAGTTCTTC.

V and J are TRBV3-1 and TRBJ2-1, with 10 bases identical to TRBD2. Germline trimming cut 5 bases from V and 5 bases from J; bases unmatched to any gene: 9. There are 16 residues in the CDR3. Germline V gene sequence: CDR1 LGHDT, CDR2 YNNKEL (reference sequence). The CDR3 spells CASSTLLAGSNNEQFF. As DNA, the CDR3 is TGTGCCAGCAGCACCTTACTAGCGGGATCCAACAATGAGCAGTTCTTC.

This clonotype was seen a handful of times. The J gene is TRBJ2-7, the V gene TRBV6-5; D ambiguous. This CDR3 contains 12 residues. The V end was cut by 5 bases, the J end by 6 bases, with 11 bases between. Germline loops: CDR1 MNHEY, CDR2 SVGAGI. As DNA, the CDR3 is TGTGCCAGCAGTACCCCCCGAAGCGAGCAGTACTTC. It translates to CASSTPRSEQYF.

The chain joins TRBV10-2 to TRBJ1-1; D is unresolved. This CDR3 is built from 13 residues. With 7 bases removed from V and 7 bases from J, the gap between germline ends came to 16 bases. Germline loops: CDR1 WSHSY, CDR2 SAAADI. CDR3 sequence reads: CASTPYLGDEAFF. The CDR3 nucleotides are TGCGCCAGCACCCCCTATCTCGGCGATGAAGCTTTCTTT.

In this sample, this clonotype turned up a few times. This chain links TRBV9 with TRBJ2-3, with 10 bases lining up with TRBD2. CDR3 length: 17 amino acids. V lost 1 base and J lost 2; bases outside the gene matches: 7. Germline-derived CDR1 and CDR2 are SGDLS and YYNGEE. The CDR3 DNA reads as TGTGCCAGCAGCGTAAGTTCGGGGACTAGCGACACAGATACGCAGTATTTT. As protein: CASSVSSGTSDTDTQYF.

This chain uses TRBV24-1 with TRBJ2-1; TRBD2 aligns across 13 bases. The germline CDR1 and CDR2 sequences are KGHDR and SFDVKD. The junction had 5 bases not matched to a gene; V was cut back by 5 bases and J by 8 bases. The CDR3 runs to 15 residues. CDR3 in amino acids: CATSALAGGLDEQFF. The CDR3 DNA is TGTGCCACCAGTGCACTAGCGGGGGGGCTAGATGAGCAGTTCTTC.

This rearrangement joins TRBV6-1 to TRBJ2-1; 8 bases are shared with TRBD1. Germline values: CDR1 MNHNS, CDR2 SASEGT. The CDR3 loop spans 16 amino acids. Trimming at V came to 6 bases and at J to 3 bases, leaving 10 bases not matched to a gene. In nucleotides, the CDR3 is TGTGCCAGCAGCCCTACAGGGGGATCTATCTACAATGAGCAGTTCTTC. This translates into CASSPTGGSIYNEQFF.

This rearrangement joins TRBV25-1 to TRBJ2-4; D tentatively fits TRBD1 or TRBD2 (5 bases each). The J call may be incorrect, as the DNA end agrees better with TRBJ2-7. CDR3 size: 15 residues. CDR1 and CDR2 (germline): MGHDK, SYGVNS. In DNA, the CDR3 is TGTGCCAGCAGTGAATCGGGGCGAGGGGCCTACGAGCAGTACTTC. Translation: CASSESGRGAYEQYF.

This clonotype was picked up a small number of times. The chain is built from TRBV11-2 and TRBJ2-5; weak D call: TRBD1 (5 bases). The CDR3 has 15 amino acids. V lost 1 base and J lost 4, with 13 bases in between. Germline assignment: CDR1 SGHAT and CDR2 FQNNGV. DNA for the CDR3: TGTGCCAGCAGCTTAGGGGGCAACCAGGCAGAGACCCAGTACTTC. This encodes CASSLGGNQAETQYF. The full variable domain, with the rest looked up from reference TRBV11-2 and TRBJ2-5, is EAGVAQSPRYKIIEKRQSVAFWCNPISGHATLYWYQQILGQGPKLLIQFQNNGVVDDSQLPKDRFSAERLKGVDSTLKIQPAKLEDSAVYLCASSLGGNQAETQYFGPGTRLLVL.

This clonotype appeared a few times. The gene calls are TRBV3-1 and TRBJ2-7; TRBD1 matches 10 bases. The V and J ends lost 4 bases and 6 bases, in that order; junction bases with no gene match: 9. This CDR3 has 15 amino acids. Germline V lookup: CDR1 LGHDT, CDR2 YNNKEL (reference sequence). CDR3 coding DNA: TGTGCCAGCAGCCGATCCGGGACAGGGGCGAGCGAGCAGTACTTC. Its protein product is CASSRSGTGASEQYF.

This clonotype was counted only a few times. The V gene is TRBV27, the J gene TRBJ2-7; weak D call: TRBD1 (5 bases). Germline V gene sequence: CDR1 MNHEY, CDR2 SMNVEV (reference sequence). CDR3 length equals 13 residues. Trimming took 3 bases from V and 2 from J, leaving 8 bases between them. This CDR3 reads CASSFKGTYEQYF. As DNA, the CDR3 is TGTGCCAGCAGTTTTAAGGGGACCTACGAGCAGTACTTC.

The chain combines TRBV6-1 with TRBJ2-7; a weak D match, TRBD1 (6 bases). This CDR3 comprises 12 residues. Germline loops: CDR1 MNHNS, CDR2 SASEGT. The germline V and J ends were trimmed by 8 bases and 7 bases, with 15 bases remaining between them. The CDR3 DNA follows: TGTGCCAGCGGGAACAGGGTAGAAGAGCAGTACTTC. Translated: CASGNRVEEQYF.

The rearrangement joins TRBV12-3 or TRBV12-4 to TRBJ1-2; perhaps TRBD1 as D (5 bases). Trimming took 5 bases from V and 7 from J, leaving 23 bases between them. The CDR3 extends over 16 amino acids. The CDR3 nucleotides read TGTGCCAGCAGTCCCTCGAGATCGGGACCCGTCTCTGGCTACACCTTC. Protein sequence: CASSPSRSGPVSGYTF.

This clonotype was detected only a few times. CDR3 bases: TGTGTAGCGGCGGCAGGCCCCTATGGCTACACCTTC. Encoded protein: CVAAAGPYGYTF. The gene calls are TRBV7-9 and TRBJ1-2; D is unresolved. Germline CDR1 reads SEHNR; CDR2 reads FQNEAQ (reference sequence). The CDR3 contains 12 residues.

The J gene is TRBJ1-1, the V gene TRBV29-1, with D possibly matching TRBD1 (6 bases). The CDR3 is made up of 14 amino acids. V dropped 4 bases and J dropped 0 bases, with 12 bases sitting between them. The germline V gene encodes CDR1 SQVTM and CDR2 ANQGSEA. CDR3 in amino acids: CSVATGSMNTEAFF. CDR3 nucleotides: TGCAGCGTTGCAACAGGGTCCATGAACACTGAAGCTTTCTTT.

This chain links TRBV5-6 with TRBJ1-1; tentatively, D is TRBD1 (5 bases). There are 16 residues in the CDR3. Germline V gives CDR1 SGHDT, CDR2 YYEEEE. Trimming stripped 4 bases from V and 3 bases from J, with 19 bases between. As DNA, the CDR3 is TGTGCCAGCAGCCCGTGGGTTTTGGGGGGGGACACTGAAGCTTTCTTT. Protein: CASSPWVLGGDTEAFF.

The chain links TRBV28 to TRBJ1-5; D call uncertain. V shed 3 bases and J shed 0 bases, with 12 bases lying between them. The CDR3 loop spans 16 amino acids. Per the germline V gene, CDR1 is MDHEN and CDR2 is SYDVKM. The CDR3, as DNA: TGTGCCAGCAGTTTCCCCGGACCTAATAGCAATCAGCCCCAGCATTTT. Translation gives CASSFPGPNSNQPQHF.

The chain carries TRBV28 and TRBJ2-1; TRBD2 is a possible D gene (6 bases). This CDR3 has 14 residues. Germline-derived CDR1 and CDR2 are MDHEN and SYDVKM. V lost 7 bases to trimming and J lost 0 bases, with 10 bases between them. The CDR3 sequence is CASNAGSSYNEQFF. The DNA of the CDR3 is TGTGCCAGCAACGCGGGGAGCTCCTACAATGAGCAGTTCTTC.

This clonotype was observed a few times. J is TRBJ2-3 and V is TRBV29-1; 10 nucleotides align to TRBD2. Germline trimming cut 3 bases from V and 3 bases from J; bases unmatched to any gene: 3. The CDR3 length is 14 residues. Germline V lookup: CDR1 SQVTM, CDR2 ANQGSEA. The chain's CDR3 is CSVEGGLATDTQYF. The DNA of the CDR3 is TGCAGCGTTGAGGGGGGACTAGCGACAGATACGCAGTATTTT.

The chain carries TRBV7-2 and TRBJ2-5; a weak D match, TRBD2 (5 bases). Trimming took off 3 bases at V and 5 bases at J, with 19 bases between the two ends. Germline lookup yields CDR1 SGHTA and CDR2 FQGNSA. This CDR3 has 16 residues. The CDR3: CASSFGRALEGETQYF. In DNA form, the CDR3 reads TGTGCCAGCAGCTTCGGGCGAGCACTAGAAGGGGAGACCCAGTACTTC.